The clone carrying this T cell receptor (beta chain) was counted only a few times. The antigen remains undetermined. The V segment lost 4 bases and the J segment 2 bases; nucleotides outside the gene matches: 9. The germline V gene has CDR1 MGHRA and CDR2 YSYEKL. The length of the CDR3 is 16 residues. Some clones are missing from TCRdb's copy, which holds only in-frame ones; the method was immunoSEQ multiplex PCR. The sample lists 55,000 to 75,000 clones; about 84% were seen once. These data are taken from a study of OX40 agonist ivuxolimab in advanced cancers. Study background: Patients were treated with intravenous ivuxolimab, dosed at 0.01 to 10 mg/kg and infused every 2 weeks. Hepatocellular carcinoma, melanoma, renal cell or head and neck cancer affected the dose-escalation patients. Study-wide findings and caveats: Clonal expansion in partial responders at 0.1-3.0 mg/kg ranked among the lowest. Low levels of normalized T-cell clonal expansion also appeared in some nonresponders.

The chain joins TRBV4-1 to TRBJ2-3; TRBD1 aligns across 7 bases. Sequencing used CD4+ or CD8+ T cells sorted from blood, obtained in a trial of the OX40 agonist ivuxolimab. The receptor's source is an adult with an advanced solid tumor such as melanoma, head and neck, liver or kidney cancer. CDR3 sequence: CASSPATGALTDTQYF. The CDR3 DNA follows: TGCGCCAGCAGCCCCGCCACAGGGGCCCTCACAGATACGCAGTATTTT.